The clone carrying this TCR beta chain was found many times. TCRdb ran MiXCR on the 5' RACE reads and lists one entry per CDR3 protein. The repertoire holds around 100,000 distinct CDR3 sequences, with roughly 15% as singletons. The entry originates in a study of T cells of healthy individuals. This CDR3 comprises 18 residues. V was clipped by 5 bases and J by 4 bases; unmatched bases: 14. CDR1 is SEHNR and CDR2 is FQNEAQ in the germline V gene (reference sequence). The receptor was isolated from a human donor in good health. This chain uses TRBV7-9 with TRBJ2-1, with 10 positions matching TRBD2. CDR3 residues: CASSDSDYKRGGYNEQFF. The DNA of the CDR3 is TGTGCCAGCAGCGACTCCGACTATAAGCGGGGGGGATACAATGAGCAGTTCTTC.